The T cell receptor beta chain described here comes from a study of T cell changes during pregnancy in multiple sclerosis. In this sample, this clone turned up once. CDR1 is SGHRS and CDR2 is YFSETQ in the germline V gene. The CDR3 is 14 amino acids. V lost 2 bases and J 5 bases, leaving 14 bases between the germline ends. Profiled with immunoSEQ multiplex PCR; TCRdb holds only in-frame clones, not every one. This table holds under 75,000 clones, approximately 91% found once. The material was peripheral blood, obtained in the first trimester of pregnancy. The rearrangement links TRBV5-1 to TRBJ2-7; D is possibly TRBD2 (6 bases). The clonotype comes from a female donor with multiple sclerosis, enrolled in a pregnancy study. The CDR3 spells CASSLGREPNEQYF. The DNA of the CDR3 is TGCGCCAGCAGCTTAGGACGGGAGCCCAACGAGCAGTACTTC.